A selection of T cell receptor beta chains follows, all from one sample in a study of shared clonotypes between healthy human individuals. Generated by immunoSEQ multiplex PCR, the TCRdb table keeps only in-frame clones and is missing some. The data hold about 2 million clones, with roughly 94% observed a single time. Sequencing was performed on naive CD8+ T cells sorted from blood. The source of these receptors is a man in his late teens or twenties in good health. Each CDR3 is given with its conserved first and last residue. Size is stated for part of the rows, as once, few or many counts, or as a class when the clone is expanded.

V,size,length,CDR3
TRBV28,-,15,CASTLTFPGNTEAFF
TRBV7-9,once,13,CASSLEGWTEAFF
TRBV7-2,-,14,CASSPDGLTDEQYF
TRBV12-5,once,14,CASGFWTAYNEQFF
TRBV7-9,-,13,CASSLMMGGELFF
TRBV2,-,14,CASTWGPGTYEQYF
TRBV7-8,few,12,CASSLVNSPLHF
TRBV27,-,16,CASSLTTTSFGYEQYF
TRBV4-1,-,13,CASSQLQDTEAFF
TRBV4-3,-,17,CASSQGHQGTGRLSQYF
TRBV28,-,12,CASRGVDYGYTF
TRBV1,-,17,CTSSQDFLSGWGNGYTF
TRBV5-4,-,13,CASSLWGGEKLFF
TRBV5-6,-,14,CASSLAGRVGEQYF
TRBV18,-,16,CASSQGSPDPNYGYTF
TRBV28,-,13,CASSPVPNYGYTF
TRBV19,-,18,CASSSPLDYARGPGELFF
TRBV6-5,once,14,CASRGQGLYQPQHF
TRBV28,-,13,CASSYPGDQPQHF
TRBV27,-,13,CASSLVTAGEQFF
TRBV7-9,-,15,CASSSESRRTDTQYF
TRBV10-3,-,14,CAISGGRYSYEQYF
TRBV7-2,-,13,CASSLWDRDGYTF
TRBV6-5,-,15,CASSYSPTDLYGYTF
TRBV7-8,-,18,CASSSSGLGPTLNYEQYF
TRBV12-5,once,16,CASGLVVGPSTDTQYF
TRBV4-1,-,16,CAIAYYSTRLQETQYF
TRBV6-1,-,15,CASSEGGTMNTEAFF
TRBV13,-,15,CASSLWGAHTGELFF